This record covers a single T cell receptor beta chain. Its antigen is not identified. Assay: immunoSEQ multiplex PCR; the TCRdb copy retains only in-frame clones and omits some. The table records 50,000 to 60,000 clones, 60% to 75% of them present only once. This sample stems from a study of T cell clones after liver transplantation. Study background: Post-transplant blood was tracked for graft-donor-reactive T cell clones identified in a pre-transplant mixed lymphocyte reaction. Apart from three HCV-positive recipients, transplants were for non-autoimmune, non-viral reasons. Study results and limitations: A significant post-transplant drop in circulating graft-donor-reactive CD4 TCRbeta sequences occurred in most of the 8 subjects. Conclusions were preliminary, with small, heterogeneous patient groups.

The sequenced sample was CD4+ T cells from blood, obtained at the 22-month timepoint. The receptor comes from a human patient who received a liver transplant. Some T cells may be supplied by the graft donor.

In nucleotides, the CDR3 is TGCGCCAGCAGCTTGGACCTTTTTGATACGCAGTATTTT. It codes for CASSLDLFDTQYF. The chain recombines TRBV5-1 with TRBJ2-3; no reliable D call. The CDR3 spans 13 residues. Trimming took 0 bases from V and 6 from J, leaving 8 bases between them. The V gene's germline CDR1 is SGHRS and CDR2 YFSETQ.